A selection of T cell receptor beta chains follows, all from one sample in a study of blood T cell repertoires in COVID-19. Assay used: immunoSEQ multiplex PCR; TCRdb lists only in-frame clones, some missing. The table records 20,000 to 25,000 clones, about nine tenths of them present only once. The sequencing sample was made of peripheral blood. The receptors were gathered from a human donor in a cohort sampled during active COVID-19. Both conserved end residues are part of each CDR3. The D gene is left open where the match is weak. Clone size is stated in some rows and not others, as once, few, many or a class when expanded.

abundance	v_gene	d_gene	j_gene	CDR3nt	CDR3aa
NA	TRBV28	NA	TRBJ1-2	TGTGCCAGCGGAAATGACAGGCCACAAGGCTACACCTTC	CASGNDRPQGYTF
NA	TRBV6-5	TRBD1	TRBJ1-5	TGTGCCAGCAGTCCGGACAGGGGGTCGAATCAGCCCCAGCATTTT	CASSPDRGSNQPQHF
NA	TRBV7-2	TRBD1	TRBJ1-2	TGTGCCAGCAGCCCAGACAGGGGTTCCTATGGCTACACCTTC	CASSPDRGSYGYTF
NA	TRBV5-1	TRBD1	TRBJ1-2	TGCGCCAGCAGCTTTTTCCCACCAGTGACAGGGGACTATGGCTACACCTTC	CASSFFPPVTGDYGYTF
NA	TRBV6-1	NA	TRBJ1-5	TGTGCCAGCAGTGGGCGACAGACTTATAGCAATCAGCCCCAGCATTTT	CASSGRQTYSNQPQHF
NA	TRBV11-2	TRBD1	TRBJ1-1	TGTGCCAGCAGCCGCAGACAGGGGTACACTGAAGCTTTCTTT	CASSRRQGYTEAFF
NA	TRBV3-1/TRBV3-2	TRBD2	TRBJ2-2	TGTGCCAGCAGTACCTCGGGACTAGCGGGATCCACCGGGGAGCTGTTTTTT	CASSTSGLAGSTGELFF
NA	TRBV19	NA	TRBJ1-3	TGTGCCAGTAGTATAGTATTGGGAAACACCATATATTTT	CASSIVLGNTIYF
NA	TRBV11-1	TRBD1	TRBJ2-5	TGTGCCAGCAGCCCACAGGGGGTAGAGACCCAGTACTTC	CASSPQGVETQYF
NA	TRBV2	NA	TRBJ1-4	TGTGCCAGCAGTGAAGCGTTAGCAGCAACTAATGAAAAACTGTTTTTT	CASSEALAATNEKLFF
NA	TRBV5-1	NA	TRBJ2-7	TGCGCCAGCAGCTTCGACAGCGATGGGCCCTACGAGCAGTACTTC	CASSFDSDGPYEQYF
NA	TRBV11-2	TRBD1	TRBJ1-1	TGTGCCAGCAGTCGAGAGCAGGGGGTGAGCACTGAAGCTTTCTTT	CASSREQGVSTEAFF
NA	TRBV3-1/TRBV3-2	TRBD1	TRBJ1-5	TGTGCCAGCAGCGCCCGGGACAGGGGAAATCAGCCCCAGCATTTT	CASSARDRGNQPQHF
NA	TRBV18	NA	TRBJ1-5	TGTGCCAGCTCACCACCGGTGGGAGATAGCAATCAGCCCCAGCATTTT	CASSPPVGDSNQPQHF
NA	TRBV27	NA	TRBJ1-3	TGTGCCAGCAGTTCTCAATGGACAGCTATTGGAAACACCATATATTTT	CASSSQWTAIGNTIYF
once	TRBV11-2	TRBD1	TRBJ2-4	TGTGCCAGCAGCTTAGAGAGGACAGGGGGCGTAAAAAACATTCAGTACTTC	CASSLERTGGVKNIQYF
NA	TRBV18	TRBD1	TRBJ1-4	TGTGCCAGCTCGGTACAGGGGTCTAATGAAAAACTGTTTTTT	CASSVQGSNEKLFF
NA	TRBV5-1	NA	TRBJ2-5	TGCGCCAGCGGCCCCGTGAGGGAGACCCAGTACTTC	CASGPVRETQYF
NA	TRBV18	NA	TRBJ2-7	TGTGCCAGCTCACGGACGGGAACCTACGAGCAGTACTTC	CASSRTGTYEQYF
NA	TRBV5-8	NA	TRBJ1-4	TGTGCCAGCAGCTTGGGGACCTCCGGGGATGAAAAACTGTTTTTT	CASSLGTSGDEKLFF
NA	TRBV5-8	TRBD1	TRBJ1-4	TGTGCCAGCAGCCCGGGGACAGGTGGGCCTAATGAAAAACTGTTTTTT	CASSPGTGGPNEKLFF
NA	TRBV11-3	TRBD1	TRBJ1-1	TGTGCCAGCAGTCACAGGGGCCGTGGTCCTGAAGCTTTCTTT	CASSHRGRGPEAFF
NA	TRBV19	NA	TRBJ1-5	TGTGCCAGTAGTATAGATCAGCGGAGAAATCAGCCCCAGCATTTT	CASSIDQRRNQPQHF
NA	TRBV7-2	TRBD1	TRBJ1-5	TGTGCCAGCAGCCCGGACAGGGGCACCCATAGCAATCAGCCCCAGCATTTT	CASSPDRGTHSNQPQHF
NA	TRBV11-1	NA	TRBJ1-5	TGTGCCAGCAGCTTGAGCGCTGATCAGCCCCAGCATTTT	CASSLSADQPQHF
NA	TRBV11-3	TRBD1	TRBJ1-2	TGTGCCAGCAGCCCCCAGGGGGCGCGGGGCTACACCTTC	CASSPQGARGYTF
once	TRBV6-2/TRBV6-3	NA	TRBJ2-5	TGTGCCAGCAGCCCCTTCGGGCACGGGAGCCAAGAGACCCAGTACTTC	CASSPFGHGSQETQYF
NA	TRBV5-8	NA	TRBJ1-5	TGTGCCAGCAGCTTGGCGGGGGGCAGATTTAGCAATCAGCCCCAGCATTTT	CASSLAGGRFSNQPQHF
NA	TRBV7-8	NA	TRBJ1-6	TGTGCCAGCAGCTTACCAGGGTCGGCTAATTCACCCCTCCACTTT	CASSLPGSANSPLHF
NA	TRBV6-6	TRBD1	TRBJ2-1	TGTGCCAGCAGTCGACAGGGGGTCCAGCCCTACAATGAGCAGTTCTTC	CASSRQGVQPYNEQFF
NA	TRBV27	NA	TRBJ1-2	TGTGCCAGTTCAGTGAGGTCGATTCTCCCTTCCACGAACTATGGCTACACCTTC	CASSVRSILPSTNYGYTF
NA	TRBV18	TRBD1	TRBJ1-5	TGTGCCAGCTCACCTACAGGGGATCAGCCCCAGCATTTT	CASSPTGDQPQHF
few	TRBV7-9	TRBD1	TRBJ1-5	TGTGCCAGCAGCTCGGGACAGGGTACTCAGCCCCAGCATTTT	CASSSGQGTQPQHF
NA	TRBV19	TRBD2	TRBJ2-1	TGTGCCAGTAGTTCTAGCGGGGGGGCCAAATACAATGAGCAGTTCTTC	CASSSSGGAKYNEQFF
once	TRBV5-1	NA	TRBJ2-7	TGCGCCAGCAGCTTGGGTAGCCGCTACGAGCAGTACTTC	CASSLGSRYEQYF
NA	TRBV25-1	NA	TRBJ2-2	TGTGCCAGCAGTGAGGGGGGGAACACCGGGGAGCTGTTTTTT	CASSEGGNTGELFF
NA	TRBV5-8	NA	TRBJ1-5	TGTGCCAGCAGCTTGTGGAGGGGCGCGAGCAATCAGCCCCAGCATTTT	CASSLWRGASNQPQHF
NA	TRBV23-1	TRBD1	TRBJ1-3	TGCGCCAGCAGCCGTACCGGACAGGGGATTAAAAGAAGTAGAAACACCATATATTTT	CASSRTGQGIKRSRNTIYF
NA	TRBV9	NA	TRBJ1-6	TGTGCCAGCAGCGCTCAGAGGGTAGGGAATTCACCCCTCCACTTT	CASSAQRVGNSPLHF
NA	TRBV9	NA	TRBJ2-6	TGTGCCAGCAGCGTAGACGCCCGAGGAGACTCTGGGGCCAACGTCCTGACTTTC	CASSVDARGDSGANVLTF
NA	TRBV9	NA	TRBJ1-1	TGTGCCAGCAGCGTAGGCGAAGAGGGTGAAGCTTTCTTT	CASSVGEEGEAFF
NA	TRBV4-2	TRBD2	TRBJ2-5	TGTGCCAGCAGCCAAGGAGAGGGCGGGGGCCAAGAGACCCAGTACTTC	CASSQGEGGGQETQYF
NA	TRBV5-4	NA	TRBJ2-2	TGTGCCAGCAGCCAAGTATTCCAGAAGAACACCGGGGAGCTGTTTTTT	CASSQVFQKNTGELFF
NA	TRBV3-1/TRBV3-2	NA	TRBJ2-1	TGTGCCAGCAGCCAAGCGGGCCGACTAAATGAGCAGTTCTTC	CASSQAGRLNEQFF
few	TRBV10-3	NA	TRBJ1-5	TGTGCCATCAGTGAGGAGGGACACCAGCCCCAGCATTTT	CAISEEGHQPQHF
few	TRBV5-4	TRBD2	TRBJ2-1	TGTGCCAGCACCAACCGGCGAGGCGGGGGGGCCTGGAATGAGCAGTTCTTC	CASTNRRGGGAWNEQFF
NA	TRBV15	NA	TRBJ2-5	TGTGCCACAGGCGGCAGCTGGACCCAGTACTTC	CATGGSWTQYF
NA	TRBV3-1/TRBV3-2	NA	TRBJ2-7	TGTGCCAGCAGCCAAGATCGGGGTTTTGAGCAGTACTTC	CASSQDRGFEQYF
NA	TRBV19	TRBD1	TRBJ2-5	TGTGCCAGTAGTATAGCCCTGGACAGGGTATACGAGACCCAGTACTTC	CASSIALDRVYETQYF